The 9 T cell receptor beta chains in this list originate from one sample, sequenced in a study of T cell therapy after organ transplantation. Assay used: immunoSEQ multiplex PCR; TCRdb lists only in-frame clones, some missing. The sample has 45,000 to 50,000 clones, about 94% seen once; the top ten hold 3.1%. Which antigens these TCRs recognize remains unknown. Here the sequenced sample was CD8+ T cells from blood, taken before autologous CMV-specific T cell therapy. These receptors originate from a human patient who had received a solid organ transplant and had CMV disease.

The rearrangement uses TRBV11-1 and TRBJ2-7; possibly TRBD1 or TRBD2 for D (6 bases each). V was shortened by 5 bases and J by 5 bases, with 13 bases between the two germline ends. Germline V gene sequence: CDR1 SGHAT, CDR2 FQDESV (reference sequence). The CDR3 contains 13 residues. Here the CDR3 DNA reads TGTGCCAGCAGCCATGGGGGGCCGGACGAGCAGTACTTC. Amino acids: CASSHGGPDEQYF.

The gene calls are TRBV6-1 and TRBJ2-7; D gene ambiguous. V was pared by 3 bases and J by 2 bases, with 2 bases between. Germline-derived CDR1 and CDR2 are MNHNS and SASEGT. This CDR3 region has 11 residues. The CDR3 DNA reads TGTGCCAGCAGTGACACCTACGAGCAGTACTTC. Residues: CASSDTYEQYF.

This clone was recorded only once. The chain carries TRBV13 and TRBJ2-7, with D possibly matching TRBD1 (6 bases). CDR3 length equals 13 residues. Trimming took off 5 bases at V and 3 bases at J, with 11 bases between the two ends. Germline V gene lookup returns CDR1 PRHDT and CDR2 FYEKMQ (reference sequence). CDR3 bases: TGTGCCAGCAGCCAGGGGCTAAACTACGAGCAGTACTTC. Encoded protein: CASSQGLNYEQYF.

The chain recombines TRBV29-1 with TRBJ1-3; D not resolved. V lost 5 bases and J lost 0, with 5 bases in between. This CDR3 has 12 residues. The germline gives CDR1 SQVTM, CDR2 ANQGSEA. CDR3 coding DNA: TGCAGCGTTCTCTACTCTGGAAACACCATATATTTT. This translates into CSVLYSGNTIYF.

V gene TRBV5-8 combines with J gene TRBJ2-1; TRBD1 aligns across 7 bases. The CDR3 consists of 14 residues. CDR1 and CDR2 (germline): SGHTS, YDEGEE. V trimming: 2 bases; J trimming: 3 bases; junction bases outside the gene matches: 2. The CDR3 region is CASSFTGVYNEQFF. CDR3 DNA sequence: TGTGCCAGCAGCTTCACAGGGGTCTACAATGAGCAGTTCTTC.

This chain joins TRBV21-1 and TRBJ2-7; the DNA was not compared with TRBD1, the D call given in the table. TRBV21-1 is listed as a pseudogene. The CDR3 runs 17 residues. DNA for the CDR3: TGTGCCAGCAGCAAAGGGAATTGGGGCAGGGGGCGACACGAGCAGTACTTC. It is translated as CASSKGNWGRGRHEQYF.

This chain connects TRBV29-1 to TRBJ2-2; 10 bases map to TRBD1. The CDR3 totals 17 residues. J lost 6 bases, V lost 6 bases, and 16 bases had no gene match. Germline values: CDR1 SQVTM, CDR2 ANQGSEA. CDR3 residues: CSVGDRGEFTSAGELFF. The DNA for the CDR3 is TGCAGCGTCGGGGACAGGGGAGAATTTACTAGCGCCGGGGAGCTGTTTTTT.

The V and J genes are TRBV7-9 and TRBJ1-5; weak D call: TRBD1 (5 bases). Germline V gives CDR1 SEHNR, CDR2 FQNEAQ (reference sequence). With 8 bases removed from V and 1 base from J, the gap between germline ends came to 12 bases. This CDR3 is built from 14 residues. For the CDR3, the DNA is TGTGCCAGCGGGCAGGGACGGAGCAATCAGCCCCAGCATTTT. Translation gives CASGQGRSNQPQHF.

The rearrangement uses TRBV29-1 and TRBJ2-7; 9 bases match TRBD1. CDR3 length equals 14 residues. Trimming cost V 0 bases and J 3 bases; bases outside gene matches: 3. Per germline, CDR1 SQVTM and CDR2 ANQGSEA. CDR3: CSVEDRDRDYEQYF. CDR3 nucleotides: TGCAGCGTTGAAGACCGGGACAGGGACTACGAGCAGTACTTC.